This T cell receptor beta chain was sequenced in a study of T-cell reconstitution after alpha-beta-depleted transplantation in children. This clonotype was counted between two and nine times. Germline trimming cut 6 bases from V and 3 bases from J; bases unmatched to any gene: 4. The CDR3 runs 15 residues. Preparation of the TCRbeta library involved a method that used unique molecular identifiers. TCRdb reprocessed the PCR reads with MiXCR, giving one entry per CDR3 protein. The profile shows some 500,000 distinct CDR3 sequences, about 17% of them singletons. The chain carries TRBV12-3 or TRBV12-4 and TRBJ2-6; 8 nucleotides line up with TRBD1. This receptor was identified in a human donor who donated a stem cell graft to a child with acute lymphoblastic leukemia. Material: PBMCs from the stem cell graft donor, obtained from the stem cell graft. The CDR3 is CASRSTGDGANVLTF. DNA for the CDR3: TGTGCCAGCAGGTCGACAGGGGATGGGGCCAACGTCCTGACTTTC.